This T cell receptor (beta chain) comes out of a study of neurological immune-mediated disorders. General observations from the study: None of the CDR3 amino acid sequences of expanded clones recurred across subjects, suggesting private repertoires in all groups.

The CDR3 sequence is 17 residues long. Germline V gene lookup returns CDR1 MDHEN and CDR2 SYDVKM. V trimming: 3 bases; J trimming: 3 bases; junction bases outside the gene matches: 6. Every sequencing run produced over 160 million TCR-beta sequences, and the sequences from any one run covered 15-18 subjects. TCRdb fed the 5' RACE reads into MiXCR, producing one record per CDR3 protein. The table has 50,000 to 70,000 distinct CDR3 sequences, around 3.1% seen once. The table lists this clonotype with many counts. Its target is unknown. Source material: PBMCs. This receptor was obtained from a man aged 40-49 years with multiple sclerosis. This rearrangement joins TRBV28 to TRBJ2-6, with TRBD1 identical over 9 bases. CDR3 residues: CASSLVQGAGGANVLTF. The CDR3 coding sequence is TGTGCCAGCAGTTTGGTACAGGGGGCGGGTGGGGCCAACGTCCTGACTTTC.